This passage covers 20 T cell receptor beta chains from one sample sequenced in a study of cytomegalovirus exposure and HLA in healthy donors. The PCR contained 60 Vbeta and 13 Jbeta primers. The table came from immunoSEQ multiplex PCR; TCRdb's copy has only in-frame clones and leaves some out. The repertoire consists of about 130,000 clones, with about 82% occurring once and the leading ten covering about 4.9%. Sequencing was performed on PBMCs. These receptors came from a man aged 30 to 45 in good health.

V usage is TRBV11-2 and J usage is TRBJ2-7, with D uncertain. The V end was cut by 5 bases, the J end by 2 bases, with 7 bases between. This CDR3 is built from 12 residues. Germline assignment: CDR1 SGHAT and CDR2 FQNNGV. The CDR3 DNA follows: TGTGCCAGCAGCCCCGTTCCCTACGAGCAGTACTTC. It yields the protein CASSPVPYEQYF.

The chain is built from TRBV5-6 and TRBJ2-7; 7 nucleotides agree with TRBD1. Germline trimming cut 3 bases from V and 4 bases from J; bases unmatched to any gene: 7. This CDR3 spans 14 amino acids. The germline V gene encodes CDR1 SGHDT and CDR2 YYEEEE. Here the CDR3 DNA reads TGTGCCAGCAGCTCGGGGACAGCTAATTACGAGCAGTACTTC. Translation gives CASSSGTANYEQYF. The full variable domain, its missing parts supplied by reference TRBV5-6 and TRBJ2-7, is DAGVTQSPTHLIKTRGQQVTLRCSPKSGHDTVSWYQQALGQGPQFIFQYYEEEERQRGNFPDRFSGHQFPNYSSELNVNALLLGDSALYLCASSSGTANYEQYFGPGTRLTVT.

The chain is built from TRBV30 and TRBJ1-2; D possibly corresponds to TRBD1 (6 bases). V dropped 2 bases and J dropped 8 bases, with 15 bases sitting between them. The CDR3 has 13 amino acids. Germline V gene sequence: CDR1 GTSNPN, CDR2 SVGIG (reference sequence). The CDR3 DNA reads as TGTGCCTGGAGTCGGACAGCCGGGGAGGGCTACACCTTC. Translation gives CAWSRTAGEGYTF.

This clone has a single count. The V and J genes are TRBV18 and TRBJ2-2; no reliable D call. Trimming left V 1 base short and J 1 base short, with 7 bases between. Per germline, CDR1 KGHSH and CDR2 LQKENI. This CDR3 contains 15 residues. CDR3 sequence: CASSPRALNTGELFF. Here the CDR3 DNA reads TGTGCCAGCTCACCACGTGCACTGAACACCGGGGAGCTGTTTTTT.

This chain joins TRBV2 and TRBJ2-3, with 10 positions matching TRBD2. Trimming cost V 6 bases and J 1 base; bases outside gene matches: 4. CDR3 length equals 15 residues. The germline gives CDR1 SNHLY, CDR2 FYNNEI. The CDR3 DNA is TGTGCCAGCAGGGGGACTAGCGCCGGCACAGATACGCAGTATTTT. Translated, it gives CASRGTSAGTDTQYF.

The rearrangement links TRBV7-9 to TRBJ2-2; D perhaps matches TRBD1 (5 bases). Germline V CDR1 and CDR2: SEHNR, FQNEAQ (reference sequence). The CDR3 has 13 residues. V lost 5 bases and J lost 10, with 14 bases in between. CDR3 coding DNA: TGTGCCAGCAGCCGCCAGGACATGTTGGAGCTGTTTTTT. Its protein product is CASSRQDMLELFF.

V is TRBV19 and J is TRBJ1-5; 7 nucleotides line up with TRBD1. The CDR3 contains 13 residues. Germline trimming cut 10 bases from V and 2 bases from J; bases unmatched to any gene: 5. Germline lookup yields CDR1 LNHDA and CDR2 SQIVND (reference sequence). CDR3 bases: TGTGCCACCAGAGGACAGGGCAATCAGCCCCAGCATTTT. Translating it yields CATRGQGNQPQHF.

This clone was observed a few times. This chain connects TRBV2 to TRBJ1-2; 10 nucleotides agree with TRBD1. Trimming removed 6 bases from V and 8 bases from J; junction bases left unmatched: 3. The CDR3 extends over 12 amino acids. Germline CDR1 SNHLY, CDR2 FYNNEI. For the CDR3, the DNA is TGTGCCAGCAGGGGGACAGGGGACGGCTACACCTTC. It encodes CASRGTGDGYTF.

The chain recombines TRBV5-1 with TRBJ2-1; 8 bases are shared with TRBD2. The CDR3 is 16 amino acids. After removal of 4 bases from V and 7 bases from J, the junction contained 13 bases not matched to a gene. The germline gives CDR1 SGHRS, CDR2 YFSETQ. The DNA of the CDR3 is TGCGCCAGCAGCCAGACAGCGGGGGTGCTAAGGAATGAGCAGTTCTTC. Its protein is CASSQTAGVLRNEQFF.

The chain carries TRBV6-1 and TRBJ2-1, with 11 bases matching TRBD2. V lost 3 bases to trimming and J lost 7 bases; unmatched junction nucleotides: 5. CDR3 length: 15 residues. Germline V CDR1 and CDR2: MNHNS, SASEGT. CDR3 residues: CASSEAASGRNEQFF. The CDR3 region has the DNA TGTGCCAGCAGTGAGGCTGCTAGCGGGAGGAATGAGCAGTTCTTC.

CDR3 amino acids: CASSHSTGSYEQYF. As DNA, the CDR3 is TGTGCCAGCAGCCACTCGACAGGGTCCTACGAGCAGTACTTC. The rearrangement joins TRBV11-3 to TRBJ2-7; TRBD1 aligns across 7 bases. This CDR3 has 14 amino acids. Germline CDR1 reads SGHNT; CDR2 reads YENEEA. V dropped 5 bases and J dropped 1; count of bases not matched to a gene: 5.

The J gene is TRBJ2-2, the V gene TRBV7-9; tentatively, D is TRBD2 (6 bases). V lost 10 bases, J lost 8 bases, and 14 bases lay in between. Germline V gene data show CDR1 as SEHNR and CDR2 as FQNEAQ (reference sequence). This CDR3 region has 12 residues. CDR3 loop: CATAVRGGELFF. In DNA, the CDR3 is TGTGCCACCGCCGTCCGGGGGGGGGAGCTGTTTTTT.

The chain has TRBV11-3 and TRBJ2-5; TRBD2 is a possible D gene (6 bases). CDR3 length: 13 amino acids. Germline loops: CDR1 SGHNT, CDR2 YENEEA. Trimming pared 1 base from V and 5 bases from J, leaving 8 bases between. The CDR3 DNA is TGTGCCAGCAGCTTAGCTAGCGCGGAGACCCAGTACTTC. It is translated as CASSLASAETQYF.

A remark on this clone: The sample holds other DNA sequences that translate to the same CDR3. V and J are TRBV28 and TRBJ1-5; D is ambiguous. CDR3 size: 15 residues. Germline V gene sequence: CDR1 MDHEN, CDR2 SYDVKM. Trimming cost V 4 bases and J 4 bases, with 14 bases left between them. The CDR3 sequence: CASSSPGGGNQPQHF. The CDR3 region has the DNA TGTGCCAGCAGTTCCCCCGGCGGAGGGAATCAGCCCCAGCATTTT.

J is TRBJ2-5 and V is TRBV27; 7 positions match TRBD2. Trimming took 5 bases from V and 2 from J; bases not matched to a gene: 8. Germline V gene sequence: CDR1 MNHEY, CDR2 SMNVEV (reference sequence). The CDR3 runs 15 residues. The CDR3 bases are TGTGCCAGCAGTCACGGGACTATAGGGCAAGAGACCCAGTACTTC. It is translated as CASSHGTIGQETQYF.

J is TRBJ2-2 and V is TRBV7-2; 7 bases fit TRBD1. CDR3 length equals 19 residues. Germline V CDR1 and CDR2: SGHTA, FQGNSA. V was clipped by 2 bases and J by 0 bases; unmatched bases: 12. CDR3 coding DNA: TGTGCCAGCAGCTTACCCCTTAATTACAGGGGACCGAACACCGGGGAGCTGTTTTTT. The encoded protein is CASSLPLNYRGPNTGELFF. The full variable domain, its missing parts supplied by reference TRBV7-2 and TRBJ2-2, is GAGVSQSPSNKVTEKGKDVELRCDPISGHTALYWYRQSLGQGLEFLIYFQGNSAPDKSGLPSDRFSAERTGGSVSTLTIQRTQQEDSAVYLCASSLPLNYRGPNTGELFFGEGSRLTVL.

The chain has TRBV6-6 and TRBJ1-4; 9 nucleotides match TRBD1. The J segment lost 8 bases and the V segment lost 0 bases, leaving 7 bases of the junction unmatched. The CDR3 loop spans 16 amino acids. Per germline, CDR1 MNHNY and CDR2 SVGAGI (reference sequence). The CDR3 sequence: CASSYSLGTGREKLFF. DNA for the CDR3: TGTGCCAGCAGTTACTCGCTCGGGACAGGGAGGGAAAAACTGTTTTTT.

The chain recombines TRBV5-4 with TRBJ1-2; D is uncertain. Looked up from germline, CDR1 is SGHNT and CDR2 is YYREEE (reference sequence). V lost 1 base, J lost 4 bases, and 11 bases lay in between. CDR3 length: 14 amino acids. The CDR3 coding sequence is TGTGCCAGCAGCTTGCGGGGTTCGGTCTATGGCTACACCTTC. This encodes CASSLRGSVYGYTF.

The J gene is TRBJ2-5, the V gene TRBV19, with TRBD2 identical over 9 bases. This CDR3 spans 15 amino acids. Trimming at V came to 3 bases and at J to 2 bases, leaving 4 bases not matched to a gene. Germline V CDR1 and CDR2: LNHDA, SQIVND (reference sequence). The CDR3, as DNA: TGTGCCAGTAGTATGGAGACTAGCGGACAAGAGACCCAGTACTTC. Encoded protein: CASSMETSGQETQYF.

The chain recombines TRBV29-1 with TRBJ2-3; 7 bases align to TRBD2. The CDR3 sequence is 12 residues long. V lost 4 bases and J lost 6; bases outside the gene matches: 4. CDR1 SQVTM and CDR2 ANQGSEA come from the germline V gene. The CDR3 loop reads CSVVAGADTQYF. The CDR3 DNA is TGCAGCGTTGTGGCGGGAGCGGATACGCAGTATTTT.